This T cell receptor beta chain was profiled in a study of blood T cell repertoires in COVID-19. Turning to the study itself: T cells, B-cell-depleted T cells, or PBMCs supplied cDNA or gDNA.

Authors' methods: How many nucleated cells were present was estimated from reference gene primer amplification. Assay: immunoSEQ multiplex PCR; the TCRdb copy retains only in-frame clones and omits some. Clone size and the V and J calls come from that table; the DNA yielded D and trimming. The sample contains roughly 260,000 clones, roughly 80% of which appear only once. CDR1 LGHDT and CDR2 YNNKEL come from the germline V gene (reference sequence). The CDR3 extends over 14 amino acids. With V trimmed by 5 bases and J by 2 bases, 5 bases remained unmatched. Participants' reported clinical history set cohort assignment. This clone was seen just once.

The receptor was derived from a middle-aged woman who had been exposed to COVID-19. Sequenced material: PBMCs or T cells enriched from blood (not recorded which). The chain uses TRBV3-1 (or the pseudogene TRBV3-2) and TRBJ1-2, with 7 bases lining up with TRBD1. The CDR3 region has the DNA TGTGCCAGCAGCACGGGACAGCTCAACTATGGCTACACCTTC. It encodes CASSTGQLNYGYTF.